These 7 T cell receptor beta chains came from one sample sequenced in a study of T-cell reconstitution after alpha-beta-depleted transplantation in children. Library preparation (for TCRbeta) was performed with unique molecular identifiers. TCRdb reprocessed the PCR reads via MiXCR and lists one record per CDR3 protein. The sample lists some 550,000 distinct CDR3 sequences, about 16% seen once, with less than 4% in the top ten. The source material was PBMCs from the stem cell graft donor, sampled from the stem cell graft. These TCRs come from a human donor who donated a stem cell graft to a child with acute lymphoblastic leukemia.

This chain connects TRBV21-1 to TRBJ2-7; the table assigns TRBD2, which was not confirmed against the DNA. TRBV21-1 is noted as a pseudogene. This CDR3 contains 15 residues. The CDR3 is CASSPDGTRLDEQYF. In DNA, the CDR3 is TGTGCCAGCAGCCCTGACGGGACTAGGCTCGACGAGCAGTACTTC.

The CDR3 region is CATSDQDAAPDTQYF. Written as DNA, the CDR3 is TGTGCCACCAGTGATCAAGATGCGGCCCCAGATACGCAGTATTTT. This chain joins TRBV24-1 and TRBJ2-3; no firm D call. The germline V gene encodes CDR1 KGHDR and CDR2 SFDVKD. The V and J ends lost 3 bases and 4 bases respectively, with 13 bases between them. This CDR3 has 15 amino acids.

The V and J genes are TRBV6-2 or TRBV6-3 and TRBJ2-2; 7 nucleotides agree with TRBD1. Germline V CDR1 and CDR2: MNHEY, SVGEGT. V shed 0 bases and J 7 bases; nucleotides not matched to a gene: 8. The CDR3 consists of 16 residues. The CDR3 protein is CASSYSPDRPGGELFF. For the CDR3, the DNA is TGTGCCAGCAGTTACTCGCCGGACAGGCCTGGCGGGGAGCTGTTTTTT.

V gene TRBV5-4 combines with J gene TRBJ2-5, with no clear D. V lost 0 bases, J lost 5 bases, and 5 bases lay in between. CDR1 SGHNT and CDR2 YYREEE come from the germline V gene (reference sequence). This CDR3 comprises 12 residues. The chain's CDR3 is CASSLVSETQYF. In DNA, the CDR3 is TGTGCCAGCAGCTTGGTGTCTGAGACCCAGTACTTC.

The chain is built from TRBV24-1 and TRBJ2-6; D possibly corresponds to TRBD1 (5 bases). Trimming took 0 bases from V and 4 from J, leaving 15 bases between them. Germline V gene lookup returns CDR1 KGHDR and CDR2 SFDVKD. The CDR3 has 18 amino acids. DNA of the CDR3: TGTGCCACCAGTGATTTGAGGCAGGGCCCACGGGGGGCCAACGTCCTGACTTTC. As protein: CATSDLRQGPRGANVLTF.

The chain is built from TRBV7-9 and TRBJ2-5; D possibly uses TRBD1 or TRBD2 (5 bases each). Germline values: CDR1 SEHNR, CDR2 FQNEAQ (reference sequence). The CDR3 runs to 14 residues. The V end was cut by 3 bases, the J end by 1 base, with 9 bases between. The DNA of the CDR3 is TGTGCCAGCAGCTTTGTCGGGGCCCAAGAGACCCAGTACTTC. It is translated as CASSFVGAQETQYF.

This clonotype was observed a few times. This chain joins TRBV20-1 and TRBJ2-3; 7 nucleotides agree with TRBD2. Per the germline V gene, CDR1 is DFQATT and CDR2 is SNEGSKA (reference sequence). The CDR3 contains 17 residues. J lost 6 bases, V lost 5 bases, and 20 bases had no gene match. DNA for the CDR3: TGCAGTGCTTATTCCCTGTCGGGAGGAACCTACGCGGATACGCAGTATTTT. This encodes CSAYSLSGGTYADTQYF.